This paragraph covers one TCR beta chain sequence. Its antigen is currently unknown. The sample originates from a study of T cells in Graves' hyperthyroidism and ophthalmopathy. General study results and limits: It was a median about 6.5 months before onset that the model predicted ophthalmopathy.

The CDR3 length is 17 residues. The V segment lost 1 base and the J segment 7 bases; nucleotides outside the gene matches: 9. Per germline, CDR1 MGHDK and CDR2 SYGVNS. TCR beta CDR3 regions were amplified from RNA transcripts. The TCR CDR3 first-round RT-PCR relied on the HTBI primer set. TCRdb used MiXCR to reprocess the multiplex PCR reads, holding one entry per CDR3 protein. This sample yields more than 300,000 distinct CDR3 sequences, of which about 18% are seen a single time; approximately 33% belongs to the top ten. The chain couples TRBV25-1 to TRBJ2-2; 10 bases align to TRBD1. What was sequenced was blood. The clonotype originates from a woman aged 25 to 39 with Graves' hyperthyroidism that later progressed to Graves' ophthalmopathy. The CDR3 is CASSEFRGTGDVGELFF. The CDR3 coding sequence is TGTGCCAGCAGTGAATTCCGGGGGACAGGGGATGTCGGGGAGCTGTTTTTT. The whole variable domain, filled in from reference TRBV25-1 and TRBJ2-2, reads EADIYQTPRYLVIGTGKKITLECSQTMGHDKMYWYQQDPGMELHLIHYSYGVNSTEKGDLSSESTVSRIRTEHFPLTLESARPSHTSQYLCASSEFRGTGDVGELFFGEGSRLTVL.